The entry below gives a single T cell receptor beta chain sequence along with its context. The antigen it binds to is not known. Per-base qualities were not stored, and no clone one base away is much larger. V ends up 6 bases short and J 7 bases short, with an unmatched junction base count of 6. In the germline V gene, CDR1 corresponds to KGHSH and CDR2 to LQKENI. Including the terminal cysteine and phenylalanine, the CDR3 comprises 13 residues. The retained sequence is limited to the CDR3, 39 bases, with the frame set at the first base. The data were taken from a study of blood T cell repertoires in COVID-19 (dated by TCRdb to 2019 to 2021). Broadly, across the study: The collaborator samples originated in the United States, Italy and Spain and spanned the acute and convalescent phases of COVID-19. The sample metadata nearly always contained a de-identified subject ID, COVID-19 status, age in years and sex. The repertoires were released in a freely available public database meant as a resource for research on the immune response to SARS-CoV-2. The material from the prospective study consisted of cDNA or gDNA derived from T cells, B-cell-depleted T cells, or PBMCs. The dataset comprised deeply sampled blood TCRbeta repertoires from subjects exposed to, actively infected with, or recovered from COVID-19. The samples were drawn from two sources: the first 160 participants of the ongoing ImmuneRACE study, and over 1,000 subjects contributed by 6 global collaborators. Where available, HLA class I and class II types were taken from metadata supplied by the sample provider and were not determined by assay-based typing.

Each collaborating institution followed its own protocols to collect whole blood in K2EDTA tubes. For TCRbeta analysis, collaborator samples were shipped as frozen whole blood, as isolated PBMCs, or as DNA extracted from either sample type. The immunoSEQ Assay, a bias-controlled multiplex PCR, was used to amplify TCRbeta CDR3 regions from genomic DNA. In the source study's methods: The number of nucleated cells in each sample was estimated from the amplification of reference gene primers within the assay. To quantify the absolute abundance of each unique TCRbeta CDR3 rearrangement, sequence reads were collapsed and filtered. For each sample, productive Simpson clonality was calculated by taking the square root of Simpson's diversity index across productive rearrangements. TCRdb holds this immuneACCESS table with in-frame rearrangements only. Some clones are missing; in checked studies, unresolved V genes explain under half, and the rest has no known cause. That table is the source of V, J and clone size, and D and trimming were worked out from the DNA. The sample has over 85,000 clones on record, around 90% of them singletons. The ten largest clones represent approximately 4.8% of the sample.

The full study reports these points: How much clinical and demographic metadata was included differed by source and by participant, and the metadata was provided uncurated.

The source of this sequence is an elderly woman with active COVID-19. The chain joins TRBV18 to TRBJ1-5; 7 bases in the middle match TRBD1. What was sequenced was peripheral blood. The CDR3 protein is CASSRGEEQPQHF. The DNA sequence is given as TGTGCCAGCTCCAGGGGGGAGGAGCAGCCCCAGCATTTT.